Included here is one T cell receptor (beta chain) sequence, with context. Its antigen is still unknown. This sample stems from a study of a mutant IDH1 vaccine in newly diagnosed glioma. Study-wide context: Patients, over weeks 1, 3, 5, 7, 11, 15, 19 and 23, received a total of eight vaccinations.

Time point indicated: week 5, during vaccination. Vaccination comprised doses that each held 300 ug of mutant IDH1 20-mer peptide, plus topical imiquimod. The astrocytomas were IDH1-mutant, ATRX-negative, and WHO grade 3 or 4. The method was immunoSEQ multiplex PCR; TCRdb's version includes in-frame clones alone and lacks a portion of them. Here the sample spans fewer than 70,000 clones, around 89% being singletons. This CDR3 comprises 19 residues. Germline values: CDR1 SEHNR, CDR2 FQNEAQ (reference sequence). Trimming took 0 bases from V and 4 from J; bases not matched to a gene: 13. The source material was PBMCs, sampled from a glioma patient whose treatment included an IDH1 peptide vaccine. The chain combines TRBV7-9 with TRBJ2-1; 9 bases match TRBD2. The clonotype was recovered from a woman between 40 and 55 years old with glioma. The CDR3 region has the DNA TGTGCCAGCAGCTTAGCGGGGGGTAGCGGGGGTCACGATTACAATGAGCAGTTCTTC. Protein: CASSLAGGSGGHDYNEQFF.